This is a list of T cell receptor beta chains from one sample in a study of cytomegalovirus exposure and HLA in healthy donors. Some clones are missing from TCRdb's copy, which holds only in-frame ones; the method was immunoSEQ multiplex PCR. Here the sample spans about 130,000 clones, about two thirds being singletons. The sequenced material came from PBMCs. The receptors originated from a woman aged 55-75 years in good health and CMV-seropositive. Both conserved end residues are part of each CDR3. The D gene is left open where the match is weak. Clone size is given for some rows only: seen once, a few or many times, or a class if the clone is expanded.

V gene	J gene	D gene	clone size	CDR3 protein	CDR3 DNA
TRBV4-2	TRBJ2-2	TRBD2	few	CASSQEVAGGVGELFF	TGTGCCAGCAGCCAAGAGGTAGCGGGGGGCGTCGGGGAGCTGTTTTTT
TRBV27	TRBJ1-1	TRBD1	-	CASRRKAGGATEAFF	TGTGCCAGCAGAAGAAAGGCAGGGGGCGCTACTGAAGCTTTCTTT
TRBV6-1	TRBJ1-2	-	-	CASSESIGGYTF	TGTGCCAGCAGTGAGAGTATCGGTGGCTACACCTTC
TRBV25-1	TRBJ2-2	-	-	CASRLLSGELFF	TGTGCCAGCCGTCTGTTGAGCGGGGAGCTGTTTTTT
TRBV18	TRBJ2-5	TRBD1	-	CASLSQGRGHQETQYF	TGTGCCAGCTTATCACAGGGCAGGGGGCACCAAGAGACCCAGTACTTC
TRBV10-3	TRBJ1-5	-	-	CAISESGAIGSANQPQHF	TGTGCCATCAGTGAGTCGGGGGCTATTGGATCGGCAAATCAGCCCCAGCATTTT
TRBV5-1	TRBJ1-1	-	-	CASSLSLTYTEAFF	TGCGCCAGCAGCTTGAGCTTGACTTACACTGAAGCTTTCTTT
TRBV27	TRBJ2-4	-	-	CASSPRTAGAKNIQYF	TGTGCCAGCAGTCCCCGGACAGCCGGAGCCAAAAACATTCAGTACTTC
TRBV4-1	TRBJ1-1	-	-	CASSLSGPGDMNTEAFF	TGCGCCAGCAGCCTTTCAGGGCCCGGAGACATGAACACTGAAGCTTTCTTT
TRBV9	TRBJ2-3	TRBD2	-	CASNMGEGGTDTQYF	TGTGCCAGCAATATGGGGGAGGGTGGCACAGATACGCAGTATTTT
TRBV11-2	TRBJ2-3	TRBD2	-	CASSQGTSGGALADTQYF	TGTGCCAGCAGCCAGGGGACTAGCGGGGGGGCTCTAGCAGATACGCAGTATTTT
TRBV7-9	TRBJ1-5	TRBD1	-	CASSLGGQGNQPQHF	TGTGCCAGCAGCTTAGGGGGACAGGGGAATCAGCCCCAGCATTTT
TRBV7-2	TRBJ1-5	-	once	CASTPGGVGQPQHF	TGTGCCAGCACCCCGGGCGGGGTAGGCCAGCCCCAGCATTTT
TRBV6-5	TRBJ1-6	-	once	CASSYSGEGSSPLHF	TGTGCCAGCAGTTACTCGGGGGAGGGGAGCTCACCCCTCCACTTT
TRBV6-7	TRBJ2-3	TRBD2	-	CARPPAGASGGALTDTQYF	TGTGCCAGGCCCCCCGCAGGGGCTAGCGGGGGGGCTCTCACAGATACGCAGTATTTT
TRBV4-2	TRBJ2-1	-	-	CASSPRTEAYNEQFF	TGTGCCAGCAGCCCCCGGACTGAGGCCTACAATGAGCAGTTCTTC
TRBV18	TRBJ2-3	-	once	CASSPPSSDTQYF	TGTGCCAGCTCACCACCTTCATCAGATACGCAGTATTTT
TRBV5-1	TRBJ1-2	-	-	CASSLGRGVEGYTF	TGCGCCAGCAGCTTGGGACGCGGGGTAGAAGGCTACACCTTC
TRBV7-9	TRBJ1-2	-	-	CASSLLNENYGYTF	TGTGCCAGCAGCTTATTGAACGAGAACTATGGCTACACCTTC
TRBV27	TRBJ2-4	TRBD1	-	CASSYGTGSLNIQYF	TGTGCCAGCAGTTACGGGACAGGGAGTTTAAACATTCAGTACTTC
TRBV19	TRBJ2-7	TRBD1	-	CASSPGTGGSYEQYF	TGTGCCAGTAGTCCGGGGACAGGGGGCTCCTACGAGCAGTACTTC
TRBV6-1	TRBJ2-1	TRBD2	-	CASSEQGGGSYNEQFF	TGTGCCAGCAGTGAACAGGGCGGGGGATCCTACAATGAGCAGTTCTTC
TRBV27	TRBJ1-2	-	-	CASSLTQSYGYTF	TGTGCCAGCAGTTTGACACAGAGCTATGGCTACACCTTC
TRBV7-7	TRBJ1-1	-	-	CASSYDMNTEAFF	TGTGCTAGCAGCTACGACATGAACACTGAAGCTTTCTTT
TRBV2	TRBJ1-2	TRBD1	few	CASSEDRDRGGYGYTF	TGTGCCAGCAGTGAGGATCGGGACAGGGGTGGCTATGGCTACACCTTC
TRBV10-3	TRBJ1-2	-	-	CTAGAGRDYGYTF	TGTACCGCCGGGGCAGGGAGGGACTATGGCTACACCTTC
TRBV5-6	TRBJ1-2	TRBD1	-	CASSLPGTGLNYGYTF	TGTGCCAGCAGCTTGCCCGGGACAGGACTGAACTATGGCTACACCTTC
TRBV5-1	TRBJ1-1	-	few	CASSLTGTEAFF	TGCGCCAGCAGCTTGACCGGGACTGAAGCTTTCTTT
TRBV7-3	TRBJ2-6	-	few	CASSLLSSGANVLTF	TGTGCCAGCAGCTTATTGAGCTCTGGGGCCAACGTCCTGACTTTC
TRBV5-1	TRBJ1-2	-	-	CASSLAGNYGYTF	TGCGCCAGCAGCTTGGCCGGGAACTATGGCTACACCTTC
TRBV5-1	TRBJ1-1	TRBD1	-	CASSPGQGHTEAFF	TGCGCCAGCAGCCCCGGACAGGGACACACTGAAGCTTTCTTT
TRBV7-2	TRBJ2-1	TRBD2	-	CASEKIGLAGFSYNEQFF	TGTGCCAGCGAGAAAATCGGGCTAGCGGGGTTTTCCTACAATGAGCAGTTCTTC
TRBV2	TRBJ1-2	TRBD1	-	CASSEASQGAAGYTF	TGTGCCAGCAGTGAAGCCAGCCAGGGGGCGGCCGGCTACACCTTC
TRBV10-3	TRBJ2-5	TRBD1	few	CAISVEGAKETQYF	TGTGCCATCAGTGTTGAGGGGGCCAAAGAGACCCAGTACTTC
TRBV20-1	TRBJ2-1	-	-	CSGSSYNEQFF	TGCAGTGGCAGCTCCTACAATGAGCAGTTCTTC
TRBV6-6	TRBJ2-4	-	-	CASTGTRAGAKNIQYF	TGTGCCAGCACCGGGACACGGGCTGGGGCCAAAAACATTCAGTACTTC
TRBV9	TRBJ1-1	-	-	CASSFQGGNGEAFF	TGTGCCAGCAGCTTCCAAGGGGGTAACGGTGAAGCTTTCTTT
TRBV5-1	TRBJ1-2	TRBD1	-	CASSLQGADGYTF	TGCGCCAGCAGCTTACAGGGGGCTGATGGCTACACCTTC
TRBV6-4	TRBJ2-1	TRBD1	-	CASSQYRGVMYEQFF	TGTGCCAGCAGTCAGTACAGGGGGGTCATGTATGAGCAGTTCTTC
TRBV15	TRBJ1-5	TRBD1	few	CATSRLQGQPQHF	TGTGCCACCAGCAGACTACAGGGGCAGCCCCAGCATTTT
TRBV10-2	TRBJ2-5	TRBD2	-	CASSELTGLAGLETQYF	TGCGCCAGCAGTGAGTTGACAGGACTAGCGGGGTTAGAGACCCAGTACTTC
TRBV5-1	TRBJ1-3	TRBD1	few	CASSSRGTVGNTIYF	TGCGCCAGCAGCTCAAGGGGGACAGTCGGAAACACCATATATTTT
TRBV25-1	TRBJ1-6	-	-	CASSELVQQAPLHF	TGTGCCAGCAGTGAATTGGTACAACAGGCACCCCTCCACTTT
TRBV7-9	TRBJ1-2	-	-	CASSWDTIYGYTF	TGTGCCAGCAGCTGGGACACAATCTATGGCTACACCTTC
TRBV7-9	TRBJ1-3	-	-	CVSSPQGSGNTIYF	TGTGTCAGCAGCCCCCAGGGCTCTGGAAACACCATATATTTT
TRBV7-7	TRBJ2-3	TRBD1	-	CASSLGDRADTQYF	TGTGCCAGCAGCTTAGGGGACAGGGCAGATACGCAGTATTTT
TRBV19	TRBJ1-4	-	-	CASSPGRNEKLFF	TGTGCCAGTAGCCCAGGGCGGAATGAAAAACTGTTTTTT
TRBV29-1	TRBJ2-3	-	few	CSVERSRTRPDTQYF	TGCAGCGTTGAACGTTCCCGTACTCGCCCAGATACGCAGTATTTT
TRBV4-1	TRBJ2-6	-	-	CASRRGSSGANVLTF	TGCGCCAGCAGACGCGGCTCTTCTGGGGCCAACGTCCTGACTTTC
TRBV9	TRBJ2-7	-	-	CASSDGGDSYEQYF	TGTGCCAGCAGCGACGGCGGGGACAGCTACGAGCAGTACTTC
TRBV6-1	TRBJ2-5	TRBD1	few	CASRTLQGAGETQYF	TGTGCCAGCAGAACCCTACAGGGGGCGGGAGAGACCCAGTACTTC
TRBV10-1	TRBJ1-1	-	-	CASPTGHRMGNTEASF	TGCGCCAGCCCTACGGGACACAGGATGGGTAACACTGAAGCTTCCTTT
TRBV12-2	TRBJ2-7	-	-	CASRLAWRTGCEQYF	TGTGCAAGTCGCTTAGCTTGGCGGACAGGGTGCGAGCAGTACTTC
TRBV5-1	TRBJ2-5	-	-	CASSLAVGDQETQYF	TGCGCCAGCAGCTTGGCCGTAGGAGACCAAGAGACCCAGTACTTC
TRBV2	TRBJ1-2	-	few	CASSSGPPNYGYTF	TGTGCCAGCAGTTCAGGGCCCCCCAACTATGGCTACACCTTC
TRBV6-5	TRBJ2-7	TRBD1	-	CASSLGQGSREQYF	TGTGCCAGCAGCCTGGGACAGGGAAGCCGCGAGCAGTACTTC
TRBV6-6	TRBJ1-1	TRBD1	-	CASRPDRAYTEAFF	TGTGCCAGCAGACCCGACAGGGCCTACACTGAAGCTTTCTTT
TRBV6-1	TRBJ1-5	-	-	CASYRSGQPQHF	TGTGCCAGCTACCGAAGCGGGCAGCCCCAGCATTTT
TRBV7-2	TRBJ2-5	-	-	CASSSQGPETQYF	TGTGCCAGCAGCAGCCAGGGCCCAGAGACCCAGTACTTC